What follows are 26 T cell receptor beta chains derived from one specimen sequenced in a study of vaccination and CD4 T cells after COVID-19. This sample's treatment: approximately nine-day PBMC culture with coronavirus spike peptide pools or control peptides (ViraFEST assay). CD4+ T cells that had been cultured provided DNA sequenced with the Oncomine TCR Beta short-read assay. TCRdb processed the PCR reads anew with MiXCR; each CDR3 protein has one entry. This table holds tens of thousands of distinct CDR3 sequences, around 63% found once. No antigens are known for them. The sequencing input was CD4+ T cells from blood, cultured in vitro. These receptors were obtained from a human donor who had recovered from COVID-19.

As DNA, the CDR3 is TGTGCCAGCAGCAAAGACAGTGGGAATCAGCCCCAGCATTTT. Its translation: CASSKDSGNQPQHF. The chain couples TRBV7-2 to TRBJ1-5, with D perhaps TRBD1 (5 bases). Trimming left V 5 bases short and J 4 bases short, with 12 bases between. CDR3 length: 14 amino acids. Germline V CDR1 and CDR2: SGHTA, FQGNSA.

Only one count was recorded for this clonotype. The CDR3 loop is CAISESRQSEAFF. In DNA form, the CDR3 reads TGTGCCATCAGTGAGTCTCGGCAGTCCGAAGCTTTCTTT. The genes are TRBV10-3 and TRBJ1-1; no definite D call. The CDR3 length is 13 residues. Per the germline V gene, CDR1 is ENHRY and CDR2 is SYGVKD. V lost 0 bases, J lost 8 bases, and 10 bases lay in between.

V and J are TRBV30 and TRBJ1-1; D call uncertain. Germline values: CDR1 GTSNPN, CDR2 SVGIG (reference sequence). This CDR3 comprises 15 residues. Trimming removed 0 bases from V and 1 base from J, with 12 bases in between. CDR3: CAWSVRALGNTEAFF. DNA for the CDR3: TGTGCCTGGAGTGTACGGGCCTTAGGGAACACTGAAGCTTTCTTT. Filled out from reference TRBV30 and TRBJ1-1, the complete variable domain reads SQTIHQWPATLVQPVGSPLSLECTVEGTSNPNLYWYRQAAGRGLQLLFYSVGIGQISSEVPQNLSASRPQDRQFILSSKKLLLSDSGFYLCAWSVRALGNTEAFFGQGTRLTVV.

The gene calls are TRBV12-3 or TRBV12-4 and TRBJ1-2; tentatively, D is TRBD1 (5 bases). Between the trimmed V and J ends, which lost 1 base and 4 bases, there was a span of 13 bases. The CDR3 runs 15 residues. The CDR3 loop reads CASSLDVRESYGYTF. DNA of the CDR3: TGTGCCAGCAGTTTAGATGTCAGGGAAAGCTATGGCTACACCTTC.

The rearrangement uses TRBV19 and TRBJ1-1; 8 nucleotides match TRBD1. This CDR3 has 12 residues. Germline V gives CDR1 LNHDA, CDR2 SQIVND (reference sequence). V lost 6 bases and J lost 8; bases outside the gene matches: 5. CDR3 sequence reads: CASREAGGEAFF. CDR3 DNA sequence: TGTGCCAGTAGGGAGGCAGGGGGCGAAGCTTTCTTT.

The J gene is TRBJ1-1, the V gene TRBV20-1; maybe TRBD1 (6 bases). Trimming took 5 bases from V and 0 from J, leaving 10 bases between them. Germline loops: CDR1 DFQATT, CDR2 SNEGSKA (reference sequence). CDR3 length: 13 residues. The CDR3 sequence: CSADGQMNTEAFF. The CDR3 nucleotides are TGCAGTGCTGATGGACAGATGAACACTGAAGCTTTCTTT.

The V call is TRBV7-9, the J call TRBJ2-5, with 9 bases lining up with TRBD1. The junction had 9 bases not matched to a gene; V was cut back by 2 bases and J by 5 bases. CDR3 length: 16 amino acids. Per germline, CDR1 SEHNR and CDR2 FQNEAQ (reference sequence). In DNA form, the CDR3 reads TGTGCCAGCAGCTTAACCGGGACAGGGTCGGCGGAGACCCAGTACTTC. As protein: CASSLTGTGSAETQYF.

This clonotype was detected only once. This sequence joins TRBV29-1 and TRBJ1-2; D remains ambiguous. This CDR3 has 12 amino acids. CDR1 and CDR2 (germline): SQVTM, ANQGSEA. The V and J ends lost 3 bases and 0 bases respectively, with 5 bases between them. The CDR3 here is CSVEGSNYGYTF. The CDR3 DNA sequence: TGCAGCGTTGAGGGGTCTAACTATGGCTACACCTTC. The entire variable domain, with the rest obtained from reference TRBV29-1 and TRBJ1-2, is as follows: SAVISQKPSRDICQRGTSLTIQCQVDSQVTMMFWYRQQPGQSLTLIATANQGSEATYESGFVIDKFPISRPNLTFSTLTVSNMSPEDSSIYLCSVEGSNYGYTFGSGTRLTVV.

This clonotype was seen a few times. The rearrangement joins TRBV19 to TRBJ1-2; D perhaps matches TRBD1 (5 bases). Looked up from germline, CDR1 is LNHDA and CDR2 is SQIVND (reference sequence). The CDR3 contains 13 residues. Trimming took 7 bases from V and 3 from J, leaving 12 bases between them. In DNA, the CDR3 is TGTGCCAGTAACGGTGCAGGGCACTATGGCTACACCTTC. Its translation is CASNGAGHYGYTF. Supplemented by reference TRBV19 and TRBJ1-2, the full variable domain reads DGGITQSPKYLFRKEGQNVTLSCEQNLNHDAMYWYRQDPGQGLRLIYYSQIVNDFQKGDIAEGYSVSREKKESFPLTVTSAQKNPTAFYLCASNGAGHYGYTFGSGTRLTVV.

The V gene is TRBV20-1, the J gene TRBJ2-2, with D maybe TRBD2 (6 bases). This CDR3 has 14 residues. The V end lost 3 bases, the J end lost 4 bases, and 12 bases lay between the germline ends. Germline assignment: CDR1 DFQATT and CDR2 SNEGSKA (reference sequence). CDR3 in amino acids: CSARASESTGELFF. In nucleotides, the CDR3 is TGCAGTGCTAGGGCTAGCGAAAGCACCGGGGAGCTGTTTTTT.

The chain combines TRBV7-2 with TRBJ2-2, with 7 bases fitting TRBD1. V was clipped by 2 bases and J by 1 base; unmatched bases: 4. The CDR3 loop spans 16 amino acids. Germline V gene lookup returns CDR1 SGHTA and CDR2 FQGNSA. CDR3 in amino acids: CASSLQAGGNTGELFF. Written as DNA, the CDR3 is TGTGCCAGCAGCTTACAAGCAGGGGGGAACACCGGGGAGCTGTTTTTT.

The chain uses TRBV12-3 or TRBV12-4 and TRBJ2-7; 8 positions agree with TRBD2. With 5 bases clipped from V and 2 bases from J, the junction kept 5 bases outside the gene matches. This CDR3 comprises 14 residues. The CDR3 region is CASSAISGAYEQYF. The DNA of the CDR3 is TGTGCCAGCAGTGCAATTAGCGGGGCCTACGAGCAGTACTTC.

V and J are TRBV21-1 and TRBJ1-5; TRBD1 is the table's D call, not checked against the DNA. TRBV21-1 corresponds to a pseudogene. The CDR3 contains 17 residues. The CDR3 sequence is CASSKERTPYSNQPQHF. In DNA form, the CDR3 reads TGTGCCAGCAGCAAAGAGCGGACACCCTATAGCAATCAGCCCCAGCATTTT.

The V call is TRBV7-2, the J call TRBJ2-7; D tentatively fits TRBD1 or TRBD2 (5 bases each). V was cut by 5 bases and J by 6 bases, with 14 bases left in between. The CDR3 totals 13 residues. CDR1 is SGHTA and CDR2 is FQGNSA in the germline V gene. The CDR3 DNA reads TGTGCCAGCAGCCTGATTGTTGGGGGCGAGCAGTACTTC. The encoded protein is CASSLIVGGEQYF.

There are a few counts of this clonotype. The genes are TRBV20-1 and TRBJ1-6; 7 bases are a match to TRBD1. This CDR3 spans 16 amino acids. V shed 1 base and J 7 bases; nucleotides not matched to a gene: 10. Germline lookup yields CDR1 DFQATT and CDR2 SNEGSKA (reference sequence). CDR3 sequence: CSARGLGRGYNSPLHF. Written as DNA, the CDR3 is TGCAGTGCTAGAGGGCTGGGCAGGGGGTACAATTCACCCCTCCACTTT.

The chain links TRBV7-2 to TRBJ1-1; 7 bases match TRBD1. V lost 5 bases to trimming and J lost 1 base; unmatched junction nucleotides: 7. The length of the CDR3 is 15 residues. CDR1 is SGHTA, CDR2 FQGNSA, per germline. In DNA form, the CDR3 reads TGTGCCAGCAGCGCCACCGGGACAGAGAACACTGAAGCTTTCTTT. Translation: CASSATGTENTEAFF.

V is TRBV4-2 and J is TRBJ2-1, with 7 bases identical to TRBD2. The junction had 4 bases not matched to a gene; V was cut back by 1 base and J by 10 bases. CDR1 LGHNA and CDR2 YNFKEQ come from the germline V gene. The CDR3 contains 13 residues. CDR3 in amino acids: CASSQVGGSEQFF. The CDR3 DNA reads TGTGCCAGCAGCCAAGTGGGGGGGTCCGAGCAGTTCTTC.

The genes are TRBV6-1 and TRBJ1-2; D gene ambiguous. The CDR3 is made up of 14 amino acids. Trimming removed 5 bases from V and 4 bases from J, with 14 bases in between. Per germline, CDR1 MNHNS and CDR2 SASEGT. CDR3 loop: CASSRRGDFYGYTF. CDR3 DNA: TGTGCCAGCAGTAGACGCGGGGATTTCTATGGCTACACCTTC.

About this clonotype: Mismatch with germline at one junction end may stem from a read error. CDR3 protein: CASGLVESGADF. The CDR3 nucleotides are TGTGCTAGTGGTTTGGTAGAGTCTGGGGCCGACTTC. J is TRBJ2-7 and V is TRBV12-5; possible D gene TRBD1, 5 bases. From germline, CDR1 is LGHNT and CDR2 FRNRAP. This CDR3 is built from 12 residues.

The chain links TRBV18 to TRBJ2-5; D is uncertain. The V end lost 3 bases, the J end lost 4 bases, and 9 bases lay between the germline ends. The CDR3 runs 13 residues. The germline V gene encodes CDR1 KGHSH and CDR2 LQKENI. CDR3 protein: CASSPVPAETQYF. The CDR3 DNA sequence: TGTGCCAGCTCACCTGTCCCCGCAGAGACCCAGTACTTC.

This clonotype is a singleton in its sample. V usage is TRBV5-1 and J usage is TRBJ2-7, with D tentatively TRBD1 or TRBD2 (5 bases each). CDR3 length equals 14 residues. The germline CDR1 and CDR2 sequences are SGHRS and YFSETQ. Trimming took off 0 bases at V and 7 bases at J, with 14 bases between the two ends. The CDR3 loop is CASSLDGGSGEQYF. CDR3 DNA: TGCGCCAGCAGCTTGGATGGGGGATCAGGTGAGCAGTACTTC.

The chain employs TRBV30 and TRBJ1-5, with 9 positions matching TRBD1. The CDR3 consists of 15 residues. V shed 0 bases, J shed 4 bases, and the junction held 4 bases outside the gene matches. Germline lookup yields CDR1 GTSNPN and CDR2 SVGIG (reference sequence). For the CDR3, the DNA is TGTGCCTGGAGTGTCTCCGGGACAGGGAATCAGCCCCAGCATTTT. It is translated as CAWSVSGTGNQPQHF.

This clonotype was seen a few times. V gene TRBV7-9 combines with J gene TRBJ1-3, with D possibly matching TRBD1 (6 bases). The CDR3 contains 16 residues. Germline V lookup: CDR1 SEHNR, CDR2 FQNEAQ (reference sequence). With 4 bases removed from V and 4 bases from J, the gap between germline ends came to 17 bases. In DNA form, the CDR3 reads TGTGCCAGCAGCTCACAAAGCCGGGACACGGGAAACACCATATATTTT. It codes for CASSSQSRDTGNTIYF. The full variable domain, its missing parts supplied by reference TRBV7-9 and TRBJ1-3, is DTGVSQNPRHKITKRGQNVTFRCDPISEHNRLYWYRQTLGQGPEFLTYFQNEAQLEKSRLLSDRFSAERPKGSFSTLEIQRTEQGDSAMYLCASSSQSRDTGNTIYFGEGSWLTVV.

The chain couples TRBV6-2 or TRBV6-3 to TRBJ1-6; D is unclear. Trimming pared 4 bases from V and 10 bases from J, leaving 11 bases between. Per the germline V gene, CDR1 is MNHEY and CDR2 is SVGEGT. The CDR3 is 13 residues long. CDR3 residues: CASSSAVGSPLHF. For the CDR3, the DNA is TGTGCCAGCAGTTCCGCCGTCGGGTCACCCCTCCACTTT.

This clonotype came up a few times. The junction shows a germline mismatch at one end, possibly a read error. The chain joins TRBV20-1 to TRBJ1-5, with D hard to call. This CDR3 is 13 amino acids long. The germline V gene encodes CDR1 DFQATT and CDR2 SNEGSKA (reference sequence). CDR3 loop: CSAGDESNQPQHF. CDR3 sequence (DNA): TGCAGTGCTGGAGACGAAAGCAATCAGCCCCAGCATTTT.

The chain joins TRBV2 to TRBJ1-2; TRBD1 matches 8 bases. The CDR3 runs 12 residues. Germline V CDR1 and CDR2: SNHLY, FYNNEI. With V trimmed by 5 bases and J by 10 bases, 6 bases remained unmatched. CDR3 nucleotides: TGTGCCAGCAGTCGGACAGGGTCCGTCTACACCTTC. Protein: CASSRTGSVYTF. Drawing the rest from reference TRBV2 and TRBJ1-2, the complete variable domain is EPEVTQTPSHQVTQMGQEVILRCVPISNHLYFYWYRQILGQKVEFLVSFYNNEISEKSEIFDDQFSVERPDGSNFTLKIRSTKLEDSAMYFCASSRTGSVYTFGSGTRLTVV.